These 30 T cell receptor beta chains were sequenced from one sample in a study of blood T cell repertoires in COVID-19. Profiling relied on immunoSEQ multiplex PCR, and the TCRdb table lists in-frame clones only, not all of them. The sample includes a few hundred thousand clones, roughly 89% of them seen just once. The specimen was PBMCs or T cells enriched from blood (not recorded which). These receptor sequences come from a woman younger than 35 who had recovered from COVID-19.

V is TRBV18 and J is TRBJ1-4; TRBD1 matches at 8 bases. Per the germline V gene, CDR1 is KGHSH and CDR2 is LQKENI. The length of the CDR3 is 18 residues. With V trimmed by 0 bases and J by 8 bases, 14 bases remained unmatched. The CDR3 sequence: CASSPPPTGVLLHEKLFF. CDR3 DNA sequence: TGTGCCAGCTCACCACCGCCGACAGGGGTCCTCCTACACGAAAAACTGTTTTTT.

The chain is built from TRBV7-9 and TRBJ2-3; a weak D match, TRBD2 (6 bases). The V end was cut by 1 base, the J end by 4 bases, with 6 bases between. Per the germline V gene, CDR1 is SEHNR and CDR2 is FQNEAQ (reference sequence). CDR3 size: 13 residues. This chain's CDR3 is CASSLGGADTQYF. In nucleotides, the CDR3 is TGTGCCAGCAGCTTAGGGGGGGCAGATACGCAGTATTTT.

This clone is a singleton in its sample. This sequence joins TRBV7-9 and TRBJ1-3; a weak D match, TRBD1 (5 bases). V was trimmed by 6 bases and J by 0 bases, leaving 9 bases between them. The CDR3 runs to 14 residues. Germline CDR1 SEHNR, CDR2 FQNEAQ (reference sequence). The chain's CDR3 is CASSRTSSGNTIYF. CDR3 coding DNA: TGTGCCAGCAGTCGGACATCCTCTGGAAACACCATATATTTT. Based on the CDR3 plus reference TRBV7-9 and TRBJ1-3, the full variable domain is DTGVSQNPRHKITKRGQNVTFRCDPISEHNRLYWYRQTLGQGPEFLTYFQNEAQLEKSRLLSDRFSAERPKGSFSTLEIQRTEQGDSAMYLCASSRTSSGNTIYFGEGSWLTVV.

The chain joins TRBV4-1 to TRBJ1-2; 10 nucleotides agree with TRBD1. From germline, CDR1 is MGHRA and CDR2 YSYEKL. Trimming at V came to 4 bases and at J to 8 bases, leaving 16 bases not matched to a gene. This CDR3 comprises 17 residues. CDR3 loop: CASSPRPGTGVGGGYTF. The CDR3 nucleotides are TGCGCCAGCAGCCCCCGTCCCGGGACAGGGGTGGGAGGGGGCTACACCTTC.

The chain has TRBV5-1 and TRBJ1-2, with D possibly TRBD1 on 6 matching bases. The CDR3 runs 15 residues. V was cut by 2 bases and J by 8 bases, with 19 bases left in between. Germline V gene sequence: CDR1 SGHRS, CDR2 YFSETQ. The CDR3 reads CASSFGDIGAWGYTF. As DNA, the CDR3 is TGCGCCAGCAGCTTTGGGGACATCGGGGCGTGGGGCTACACCTTC.

The chain recombines TRBV2 with TRBJ1-3; TRBD1 might be the D (5 bases). Germline loops: CDR1 SNHLY, CDR2 FYNNEI. The CDR3 covers 16 residues. Trimming took off 6 bases at V and 0 bases at J, with 15 bases between the two ends. The DNA for the CDR3 is TGTGCCAGCAGACGGGACTTGGTAGGCTCTGGAAACACCATATATTTT. This sequence encodes CASRRDLVGSGNTIYF.

The gene calls are TRBV4-1 and TRBJ2-5, with TRBD2 matching 8 bases. Germline values: CDR1 MGHRA, CDR2 YSYEKL. The CDR3 contains 16 residues. V was pared by 4 bases and J by 5 bases, with 12 bases of the junction left unmatched. In DNA form, the CDR3 reads TGCGCCAGCAGCCCGGGGGGAGCGGGAGTTAGGGAGACCCAGTACTTC. Its translation is CASSPGGAGVRETQYF.

The chain has TRBV5-4 and TRBJ2-3, with a weak D call TRBD2 (5 bases). The germline V and J ends were trimmed by 4 bases and 2 bases, with 14 bases remaining between them. Germline CDR1 SGHNT, CDR2 YYREEE (reference sequence). The CDR3 runs to 15 residues. In DNA form, the CDR3 reads TGTGCCAGCAGCCCGGGAACCGAACCCACAGATACGCAGTATTTT. Translation: CASSPGTEPTDTQYF.

This chain uses TRBV7-9 with TRBJ2-1; possible D gene TRBD2, 6 bases. The CDR3 is 14 residues long. Germline-derived CDR1 and CDR2 are SEHNR and FQNEAQ (reference sequence). V was clipped by 6 bases and J by 3 bases, with 12 bases between them. CDR3 nucleotide sequence: TGTGCCAGCAGTACCCTGGGGGGCTACAATGAGCAGTTCTTC. It translates to CASSTLGGYNEQFF.

This clone occurred once. This chain uses TRBV10-1 with TRBJ2-1; TRBD2 might be the D (5 bases). Trimming took off 5 bases at V and 4 bases at J, with 18 bases between the two ends. Germline V gives CDR1 WNHNN, CDR2 SYGVQD (reference sequence). This CDR3 spans 16 amino acids. CDR3 amino acids: CASSNPSQDFYNEQFF. CDR3 coding DNA: TGCGCCAGCAGTAACCCAAGTCAGGACTTTTACAATGAGCAGTTCTTC.

Turning to this clone: The same CDR3 can be traced to other DNA sequences in this sample. The chain recombines TRBV7-2 with TRBJ1-1; TRBD1 might be the D (5 bases). The ends were cut back, 1 base at V and 5 bases at J, with 8 bases in the middle. This CDR3 has 13 amino acids. Germline V gives CDR1 SGHTA, CDR2 FQGNSA. The CDR3 loop reads CASSLGGGTEAFF. The CDR3 DNA sequence: TGTGCCAGCAGCTTAGGGGGCGGAACTGAAGCTTTCTTT. The full variable domain, rest sourced from reference TRBV7-2 and TRBJ1-1, is GAGVSQSPSNKVTEKGKDVELRCDPISGHTALYWYRQSLGQGLEFLIYFQGNSAPDKSGLPSDRFSAERTGGSVSTLTIQRTQQEDSAVYLCASSLGGGTEAFFGQGTRLTVV.

This chain joins TRBV9 and TRBJ1-1; the D gene is possibly TRBD1 (6 bases). CDR1 and CDR2 (germline): SGDLS, YYNGEE. V was clipped by 0 bases and J by 1 base, with 10 bases between them. There are 15 residues in the CDR3. Here the CDR3 DNA reads TGTGCCAGCAGCGTAGTTGAACAGGGGAACACTGAAGCTTTCTTT. It specifies CASSVVEQGNTEAFF. Using reference TRBV9 and TRBJ1-1 for the parts outside the CDR3, the full variable domain is DSGVTQTPKHLITATGQRVTLRCSPRSGDLSVYWYQQSLDQGLQFLIQYYNGEERAKGNILERFSAQQFPDLHSELNLSSLELGDSALYFCASSVVEQGNTEAFFGQGTRLTVV.

Here the CDR3 reads CASSQGLARNGNEQFF. For the CDR3, the DNA is TGCGCCAGCAGCCAAGGACTAGCGAGGAATGGCAATGAGCAGTTCTTC. This chain joins TRBV4-3 and TRBJ2-1; 8 bases are shared with TRBD2. V shed 1 base and J 6 bases; nucleotides not matched to a gene: 8. The germline gives CDR1 LGHNA, CDR2 YSLEER. There are 16 residues in the CDR3.

The chain has TRBV18 and TRBJ2-7; D ambiguous. Germline V gene lookup returns CDR1 KGHSH and CDR2 LQKENI. V was cut by 1 base and J by 7 bases, with 20 bases left in between. The length of the CDR3 is 16 residues. The CDR3 loop reads CASSPRAETSVWEQYF. In DNA, the CDR3 is TGTGCCAGCTCACCACGCGCGGAGACCTCGGTATGGGAGCAGTACTTC.

V gene TRBV20-1 combines with J gene TRBJ2-7; 7 positions agree with TRBD2. The CDR3 has 15 residues. Germline loops: CDR1 DFQATT, CDR2 SNEGSKA (reference sequence). The V segment lost 3 bases and the J segment 1 base; nucleotides outside the gene matches: 9. CDR3 DNA: TGCAGTGCTAGTTCACAGCGGGACTCATCCTACGAGCAGTACTTC. Translating it yields CSASSQRDSSYEQYF.

J is TRBJ1-2 and V is TRBV7-2, with a possible D match to TRBD1 (6 bases). Trimming took 3 bases from V and 1 from J, leaving 12 bases between them. The CDR3 has 15 residues. Germline loops: CDR1 SGHTA, CDR2 FQGNSA. The CDR3 nucleotides are TGTGCCAGCAGCTTTGGGGGCCCCTTTAACTATGGCTACACCTTC. This gives the protein CASSFGGPFNYGYTF.

The CDR3 is CASIPSDRAYEAFF. The CDR3, as DNA: TGTGCCAGTATCCCTTCGGACAGGGCATATGAAGCTTTCTTT. The V gene is TRBV19, the J gene TRBJ1-1, with 8 bases fitting TRBD1. The trim removed 7 bases at V and 7 bases at J, leaving 11 bases unmatched. Germline-derived CDR1 and CDR2 are LNHDA and SQIVND (reference sequence). The CDR3 is 14 amino acids.

The rearrangement uses TRBV18 and TRBJ1-1; TRBD1 matches 7 bases. The germline gives CDR1 KGHSH, CDR2 LQKENI. The CDR3 extends over 14 amino acids. The ends lost 2 bases at V and 4 bases at J; junction bases unmatched: 4. The CDR3 reads CASSPGRTGTEAFF. The DNA of the CDR3 is TGTGCCAGCTCACCAGGGCGGACAGGCACTGAAGCTTTCTTT.

This sequence joins TRBV6-2 or TRBV6-3 and TRBJ1-2; 8 nucleotides match TRBD1. V shed 2 bases and J 6 bases; nucleotides not matched to a gene: 8. This CDR3 region has 15 residues. CDR1 and CDR2 (germline): MNHEY, SVGEGT. The CDR3 protein is CASSYRDRYFNGYTF. Written as DNA, the CDR3 is TGTGCCAGCAGTTACCGGGACAGGTATTTTAATGGCTACACCTTC.

The chain joins TRBV11-3 to TRBJ2-1; 10 nucleotides agree with TRBD2. Germline trimming cut 1 base from V and 6 bases from J; bases unmatched to any gene: 6. This CDR3 is 16 amino acids long. CDR1 and CDR2 (germline): SGHNT, YENEEA. CDR3 sequence reads: CASSLVSGGAGNEQFF. The DNA of the CDR3 is TGTGCCAGCAGCTTAGTCAGCGGGGGGGCCGGCAATGAGCAGTTCTTC.

J is TRBJ2-3 and V is TRBV5-1, with TRBD2 matching over 9 bases. The CDR3 spans 16 residues. Germline CDR1 reads SGHRS; CDR2 reads YFSETQ. J lost 2 bases, V lost 0 bases, and 4 bases had no gene match. The CDR3 here is CASSLGGLASTDTQYF. As DNA, the CDR3 is TGCGCCAGCAGCTTGGGGGGACTAGCCTCCACAGATACGCAGTATTTT.

The chain uses TRBV20-1 and TRBJ1-1; no reliable D call. CDR1 and CDR2 from the germline V gene are DFQATT and SNEGSKA (reference sequence). This CDR3 comprises 16 residues. Deletions cut 3 bases from V and 0 bases from J, with 17 bases between. This CDR3 is CSASVPGGIMNTEAFF. CDR3 DNA: TGCAGTGCTAGTGTGCCGGGTGGAATTATGAACACTGAAGCTTTCTTT.

The chain has TRBV10-3 and TRBJ2-3; 7 nucleotides align to TRBD2. The CDR3 spans 13 residues. Germline V CDR1 and CDR2: ENHRY, SYGVKD. The J segment lost 1 base and the V segment lost 8 bases, leaving 3 bases of the junction unmatched. CDR3 DNA sequence: TGTGCCATCGGGGCGGGGGGCACAGATACGCAGTATTTT. Residues: CAIGAGGTDTQYF.

The V and J genes are TRBV5-4 and TRBJ1-1, with a possible D match to TRBD1 (6 bases). Germline CDR1 reads SGHNT; CDR2 reads YYREEE (reference sequence). This CDR3 has 14 amino acids. The V and J ends lost 4 bases and 1 base respectively, with 11 bases between them. As DNA, the CDR3 is TGTGCCAGCAGCAGGACGACAGGGAACACTGAAGCTTTCTTT. Its protein product is CASSRTTGNTEAFF.

The chain is built from TRBV9 and TRBJ1-5; D is perhaps TRBD1 (6 bases). This CDR3 contains 15 residues. Trimming shortened V by 4 bases and J by 5 bases, and 16 bases separated the two germline ends. Germline V CDR1 and CDR2: SGDLS, YYNGEE. The CDR3 loop is CASSPRGGTDQPQHF. In DNA, the CDR3 is TGTGCCAGCAGCCCCCGGGGGGGCACGGATCAGCCCCAGCATTTT.

V usage is TRBV5-1 and J usage is TRBJ1-1; D call uncertain. The germline CDR1 and CDR2 sequences are SGHRS and YFSETQ. Trimming cost V 2 bases and J 0 bases, with 8 bases left between them. CDR3 length: 14 amino acids. In DNA, the CDR3 is TGCGCCAGCAGCTTCGGAGGACTGAACACTGAAGCTTTCTTT. Encoded protein: CASSFGGLNTEAFF.

The chain joins TRBV9 to TRBJ1-2; possibly TRBD1 for D (5 bases). The CDR3 extends over 14 amino acids. The germline V gene encodes CDR1 SGDLS and CDR2 YYNGEE. The V gene lost 2 bases and the J gene lost 7 bases, with 15 bases spanning the gap. For the CDR3, the DNA is TGTGCCAGCAGCGTTTCGGGGGGGTACTCTGGCTACACCTTC. This translates into CASSVSGGYSGYTF.

The chain recombines TRBV5-1 with TRBJ2-5; no clear D. V was clipped by 4 bases and J by 5 bases, with 18 bases between them. The CDR3 contains 15 residues. Germline-derived CDR1 and CDR2 are SGHRS and YFSETQ. This CDR3 is CASSLLQDSMETQYF. In nucleotides, the CDR3 is TGCGCCAGCAGCCTACTCCAGGATAGTATGGAGACCCAGTACTTC.

The V call is TRBV4-2, the J call TRBJ2-7, with D perhaps matching TRBD1 (6 bases). CDR3 length equals 17 residues. Germline V gene sequence: CDR1 LGHNA, CDR2 YNFKEQ. Trimming took off 4 bases at V and 4 bases at J, with 23 bases between the two ends. In DNA, the CDR3 is TGTGCCAGCAGCCCCCATATGTCGGCAGGGGTTGGGTACGAGCAGTACTTC. Residues: CASSPHMSAGVGYEQYF.

The gene calls are TRBV28 and TRBJ1-4, with D hard to call. V was shortened by 6 bases and J by 0 bases, with 11 bases between the two germline ends. Germline assignment: CDR1 MDHEN and CDR2 SYDVKM. The CDR3 is 15 amino acids. For the CDR3, the DNA is TGTGCCAGCAGCCCCCCACAGACAACTAATGAAAAACTGTTTTTT. Amino acid sequence: CASSPPQTTNEKLFF.